This TCR beta chain is from a study of blood T cell repertoires in COVID-19. The wider study: Acute and convalescent COVID-19 specimens originated in the United States, Italy and Spain. T cells, B-cell-depleted T cells, or PBMCs provided the cDNA or gDNA that served as material.

The CDR3 is made up of 13 amino acids. The germline V gene encodes CDR1 MDHEN and CDR2 SYDVKM. V trimming: 10 bases; J trimming: 1 base; junction bases outside the gene matches: 3. Per the original data handling: How many nucleated cells were present was estimated from reference gene primer amplification. Some clones are missing from TCRdb's copy, which holds only in-frame ones; the method was immunoSEQ multiplex PCR. V and J calls and clone size are as listed in that table; D and trimming were resolved from the DNA. The table lists around 300,000 clones, about 90% of them singletons. This clone was recorded only once.

The TCR comes from a woman aged 30 to 39 who had recovered from COVID-19. Sequencing used peripheral blood. The chain links TRBV28 to TRBJ1-3; 8 bases align to TRBD1. As DNA, the CDR3 is TGTGCCATCACAGGGGGGTCTGGAAACACCATATATTTT. It specifies CAITGGSGNTIYF.